Listed here are 3 T cell receptor beta chains from one sample, sequenced in a study of shared clonotypes between healthy human individuals. CD45RO-negative CD8 cells positively selected for CCR7 made up the naive population, which excluded terminally differentiated effector memory CD45RA+ cells. The protocol was immunoSEQ multiplex PCR, while the TCRdb copy is restricted to in-frame clones and leaves out a portion. The table shows about 680,000 clones, with just over 90% occurring only once. Sequenced: naive CD8+ T cells sorted from blood. These receptors were obtained from a young man in good health.

For the CDR3, the DNA is TGTGCCAGCGTGGCTGCTGGGGCCAACGTCCTGACTTTC. Amino acid sequence: CASVAAGANVLTF. The rearrangement links TRBV27 to TRBJ2-6; no clear D. Germline V gene sequence: CDR1 MNHEY, CDR2 SMNVEV (reference sequence). Between the trimmed V and J ends, which lost 8 bases and 2 bases, there was a span of 7 bases. The CDR3 is 13 residues long. Supplemented by reference TRBV27 and TRBJ2-6, the full variable domain reads EAQVTQNPRYLITVTGKKLTVTCSQNMNHEYMSWYRQDPGLGLRQIYYSMNVEVTDKGDVPEGYKVSRKEKRNFPLILESPSPNQTSLYFCASVAAGANVLTFGAGSRLTVL.

The J gene is TRBJ2-7, the V gene TRBV27; TRBD1 matches 8 bases. This CDR3 is 14 amino acids long. The V gene end was trimmed by 5 bases and the J gene end by 5 bases; junction bases not matched to a gene: 8. CDR1 MNHEY and CDR2 SMNVEV come from the germline V gene (reference sequence). Here the CDR3 reads CASSPGQGWNEQYF. In DNA, the CDR3 is TGTGCCAGCAGTCCCGGACAGGGCTGGAACGAGCAGTACTTC.

The chain joins TRBV18 to TRBJ1-4; 7 nucleotides line up with TRBD1. CDR1 is KGHSH and CDR2 is LQKENI in the germline V gene. This CDR3 spans 16 amino acids. The J segment lost 3 bases and the V segment lost 3 bases, leaving 7 bases of the junction unmatched. The CDR3 here is CASSPTRQGPNEKLFF. Here the CDR3 DNA reads TGTGCCAGCTCACCGACAAGACAGGGTCCTAATGAAAAACTGTTTTTT.